This T cell receptor beta chain was identified in a study of T-cell reconstitution after alpha-beta-depleted transplantation in children. Study findings and constraints: Some patients' high day-60 TCRbeta diversity was attributed to recipient cells surviving conditioning. Reports say that about two months after transplant, the alpha-beta T cells came out of several hundred graft clones that had expanded. T-cell counts and diversity at one year post-transplant came mainly from newly produced T cells.

Unique molecular identifiers were used to barcode this TCRbeta library. Each CDR3 protein is one row after TCRdb ran MiXCR on the PCR reads. The repertoire holds about 340,000 distinct CDR3 sequences, with about 16% as singletons. Germline V gene sequence: CDR1 SGHRS, CDR2 YFSETQ. The CDR3 covers 18 residues. With V trimmed by 0 bases and J by 4 bases, 9 bases remained unmatched. In the case of this clonotype: The antigen is unknown.

The sequences come from PBMCs, mostly from graft donor cells, collected 360 days after TCRalphabeta/CD19-depleted stem cell transplant. The receptor was isolated from a male patient between 2 and 15 years old who had a stem cell transplant for acute lymphoblastic leukemia, so the T cells may come from the graft donor. The rearrangement joins TRBV5-1 to TRBJ2-2; 10 bases align to TRBD2. The CDR3 loop is CASSLANGIAGGTGELFF. Here the CDR3 DNA reads TGCGCCAGCAGCTTGGCCAATGGGATAGCGGGAGGCACCGGGGAGCTGTTTTTT.